The clone carrying this TCR beta chain has only one observation. Antigen unknown. These data belong to a study of cytomegalovirus exposure and HLA in healthy donors. Whole-study results and caveats: The analysis excluded some indistinguishable V segments, including TRBV6-2 and TRBV6-3.

V shed 2 bases and J shed 8 bases, with 15 bases lying between them. This CDR3 spans 13 amino acids. Per germline, CDR1 GTSNPN and CDR2 SVGIG (reference sequence). Amplification used 60 Vbeta primers and 13 Jbeta primers. The repertoire was sequenced with immunoSEQ multiplex PCR; TCRdb's copy has only in-frame clones and lacks some. Of tens of thousands of clones in the sample, 65% to 75% were seen once. The rearrangement uses TRBV30 and TRBJ2-5; D not certain. The source of this sequence is a man aged 55 to 70 in good health and CMV-seronegative. Material: PBMCs. CDR3 residues: CAWSHSTRYTQYF. As DNA, the CDR3 is TGTGCCTGGAGTCACAGTACCCGGTATACCCAGTACTTC.